This T cell receptor beta chain was sequenced in a study of T cells after yellow fever vaccination. Study overall: SMART-Seq v4 Ultra Low Input served to prepare low-cell-number fractions.

This clonotype has a handful of counts. Antigen specificity is unknown. Germline V gene lookup returns CDR1 SGHDN and CDR2 FVKESK. J was trimmed by 12 bases and V by 3 bases; bases with no gene match: 5. This CDR3 has 13 amino acids. Researchers made TCR cDNA using 5'RACE template switching, and this step added a universal primer site and UMIs. TCRdb redid the calling of the 5' RACE reads with MiXCR, one entry per CDR3 protein. The sample carries approximately 160,000 distinct CDR3 sequences, approximately 9.7% recorded once. The study, taken as a whole, reports: A secondary response was less intense yet reached its peak sooner, at day 5 versus 15.

The source is a man younger than 30 who received the YFV17D yellow fever vaccine. The specimen comprised CD8+ T cells sorted from PBMCs, sampled 45 days after the yellow fever booster vaccination. The V and J genes are TRBV14 and TRBJ1-4, with 9 bases lining up with TRBD1. The CDR3 DNA sequence: TGTGCCAGCAGCCAGTTTACAGGGGGCGAACTGTTTTTT. Its protein product is CASSQFTGGELFF.